The subject of this entry is one T cell receptor beta chain. Its antigen remains unidentified. The CDR3 consists of 17 residues. J lost 5 bases, V lost 2 bases, and 11 bases had no gene match. Germline values: CDR1 KGHSH, CDR2 LQKENI. Regions amplified from RNA transcripts were the TCR beta CDR3 regions. First-round RT-PCR with HTBI primers amplified the TCR CDR3 region. Each CDR3 protein is one row after TCRdb ran MiXCR on the multiplex PCR reads. The table includes 300,000 to 400,000 distinct CDR3 sequences, around a sixth detected once. In the ophthalmopathy cohort, Clinical Activity Score was at least 3, NOSPECS grade at least 4, and duration under 3 months. Each 10 ml fresh peripheral blood draw supplied the PBMCs. The data originate from a study of T cells in Graves' hyperthyroidism and ophthalmopathy. The study, taken as a whole, reports: Also found in blood were most expanded thyroid clonotypes above 0.001.

Input material: blood. The TCR was taken from a man aged 18 to 30 with Graves' ophthalmopathy. The rearrangement links TRBV18 to TRBJ2-2, with 7 bases that match TRBD1. As DNA, the CDR3 is TGTGCCAGCTCACCAGGGGCCACCGGCAGGGGGACCGGGGAGCTGTTTTTT. Protein: CASSPGATGRGTGELFF.